This T cell receptor (beta chain) was sequenced during a study of blood T cell repertoires in COVID-19. Study-wide background: PBMCs, B-cell-depleted T cells, or T cells were the source of the cDNA or gDNA that made up the material.

Participants were aged about 18 to 95 years, lived in about two dozen US areas, and enrolled virtually. Participants reported their clinical history, and cohort assignment relied on those reports. Trimming at V came to 3 bases and at J to 2 bases, leaving 7 bases not matched to a gene. In germline, CDR1 is LGHDT, CDR2 YNNKEL (reference sequence). CDR3 length: 16 amino acids. As processed by the authors: The assay estimated nucleated cells by amplifying reference gene primers. Libraries were prepared by immunoSEQ multiplex PCR; TCRdb keeps only in-frame clonotypes and omits some of them. V and J calls plus clone size are reproduced from that table; the DNA served to infer D and trimming. The data hold about 220,000 clones, with over 75% observed a single time.

The sequenced sample consisted of PBMCs or T cells enriched from blood (not recorded which). The origin of this receptor is a woman aged 18-30 years in a cohort exposed to, infected with or recovered from COVID-19 (not recorded which). The chain links TRBV3-1 (or the pseudogene TRBV3-2) to TRBJ2-3, with 8 bases matching TRBD2. CDR3: CASSQVLAEITDTQYF. In DNA, the CDR3 is TGTGCCAGCAGCCAGGTACTAGCGGAAATCACAGATACGCAGTATTTT.